This TCR beta chain was sequenced in a study of T cell responses to AZD1222 COVID-19 vaccine. Some clones are missing from TCRdb's copy, which holds only in-frame ones; the method was immunoSEQ multiplex PCR. The sample carries 95,000 to 150,000 clones, around 90% recorded once. The CDR3 loop spans 16 amino acids. The V end was cut by 5 bases, the J end by 3 bases, with 16 bases between. The V gene's germline CDR1 is SGHTA and CDR2 FQGNSA. This chain uses TRBV7-2 with TRBJ2-2; unclear D gene. The source was peripheral blood, collected on day 0 of AZD1222 vaccination. This clonotype originated in an adult in good health. CDR3 coding DNA: TGTGCCAGCAGCCGCCGATCGGCAGTGGACACCGGGGAGCTGTTTTTT. Protein product: CASSRRSAVDTGELFF. Full variable domain (missing parts from reference TRBV7-2 and TRBJ2-2): GAGVSQSPSNKVTEKGKDVELRCDPISGHTALYWYRQSLGQGLEFLIYFQGNSAPDKSGLPSDRFSAERTGGSVSTLTIQRTQQEDSAVYLCASSRRSAVDTGELFFGEGSRLTVL.